The T cell receptor (beta chain) under discussion was sequenced for a study of shared clonotypes between healthy human individuals. Overall study results and limits: Enrolling few donors narrowed the genetic and exposure-history diversity that was represented.

On this clone: The antigen is unknown.

The unsorted PBMC sample used ten immunoSEQ deep assay plates. This table comes from immunoSEQ multiplex PCR, and its TCRdb copy is limited to in-frame clones, with some not included. Found here are 520,000 or so clones, 79% of them singletons; the top ten hold 13%. Germline V lookup: CDR1 GTSNPN, CDR2 SVGIG (reference sequence). Between the trimmed V and J ends, which lost 2 bases and 5 bases, there was a span of 13 bases. CDR3 length: 14 residues. The TCR sequence derives from a woman aged 40 to 50 in good health. Some clones in this sample may be carry-over from other donors' samples. The J gene is TRBJ2-1, the V gene TRBV30; perhaps D is TRBD1 or TRBD2 (7 bases each). Sequencing was carried out using PBMCs. As DNA, the CDR3 is TGTGCCTGGAGTTCCAGCGGGACAGACAATGAGCAGTTCTTC. Translating gives CAWSSSGTDNEQFF.